What follows are 11 T cell receptor beta chains derived from one specimen sequenced in a study of blood T cells in healthy people across ages. The authors ran a second PCR of about 6 to 11 cycles using a sample-barcoded 5' primer and a J-beta primer mix. In TCRdb, the 5' RACE reads were re-called with MiXCR into one record per CDR3 protein. The sample consists of about 780,000 distinct CDR3 sequences, about half of them appearing once. What was sequenced was blood. Every receptor here comes from a man at least 80 years old in good health.

This clonotype was picked up a small number of times. The chain carries TRBV7-2 and TRBJ2-1; D is ambiguous. This CDR3 comprises 12 residues. From germline, CDR1 is SGHTA and CDR2 FQGNSA. Trimming stripped 6 bases from V and 6 bases from J, with 9 bases between. As DNA, the CDR3 is TGTGCCAGCAGAGTACCCGGCAATGAGCAGTTCTTC. It yields the protein CASRVPGNEQFF. The entire variable domain, with the rest obtained from reference TRBV7-2 and TRBJ2-1, is as follows: GAGVSQSPSNKVTEKGKDVELRCDPISGHTALYWYRQSLGQGLEFLIYFQGNSAPDKSGLPSDRFSAERTGGSVSTLTIQRTQQEDSAVYLCASRVPGNEQFFGPGTRLTVL.

The chain couples TRBV28 to TRBJ2-1; no clear D gene. CDR3 length: 13 amino acids. With 3 bases removed from V and 5 bases from J, the gap between germline ends came to 8 bases. Germline CDR1 reads MDHEN; CDR2 reads SYDVKM. This CDR3 reads CASSFSPDNEQFF. The DNA of the CDR3 is TGTGCCAGCAGTTTCTCCCCTGACAATGAGCAGTTCTTC.

This clonotype appeared a single time. The chain has TRBV21-1 and TRBJ2-5; TRBD2 is the table's D call, not checked against the DNA. The closer fit of TRBJ2-7 to the DNA end suggests the J call may be wrong. TRBV21-1 is noted as a pseudogene. The CDR3 has 12 residues. CDR3 DNA sequence: TGTGCCAGCAGGCGGGAGGCCCACGAGCAGTACTTC. Translating it yields CASRREAHEQYF.

V and J are TRBV7-2 and TRBJ2-7; D uncertain. The CDR3 consists of 14 residues. From germline, CDR1 is SGHTA and CDR2 FQGNSA. Trimming stripped 11 bases from V and 1 base from J, with 18 bases between. The CDR3 DNA reads TGTGCCCCGAAAATATTTGGTTCTTCCTACGAGCAGTACTTC. This encodes CAPKIFGSSYEQYF.

In its sample, this clonotype was seen a few times. The rearrangement uses TRBV25-1 and TRBJ2-7, with D possibly TRBD1 on 6 matching bases. The CDR3 length is 14 residues. Looked up from germline, CDR1 is MGHDK and CDR2 is SYGVNS. V lost 4 bases, J lost 4 bases, and 14 bases lay in between. The chain's CDR3 is CASSAQGGVYEQYF. As DNA, the CDR3 is TGTGCCAGCAGTGCACAGGGTGGAGTGTACGAGCAGTACTTC.

The rearrangement uses TRBV12-3 or TRBV12-4 and TRBJ2-5; 13 nucleotides agree with TRBD2. This CDR3 has 16 amino acids. V was pared by 6 bases and J by 11 bases, with 15 bases of the junction left unmatched. The CDR3 sequence: CASRTLWTSGSNEQYF. The CDR3 nucleotides are TGTGCCAGCAGAACACTATGGACTAGCGGGAGCAATGAGCAGTACTTC.

V gene TRBV28 combines with J gene TRBJ2-5; 9 bases are shared with TRBD2. V lost 3 bases to trimming and J lost 11 bases; unmatched junction nucleotides: 13. In germline, CDR1 is MDHEN, CDR2 SYDVKM. The CDR3 has 15 amino acids. CDR3 DNA: TGTGCCAGCAGTTTTTGGCGGGAGGGTGGGAATGAGCAGTACTTC. It specifies CASSFWREGGNEQYF.

This clonotype turned up a few times. V is TRBV20-1 and J is TRBJ2-1, with D hard to call. V was pared by 3 bases and J by 5 bases, with 11 bases between. The germline gives CDR1 DFQATT, CDR2 SNEGSKA (reference sequence). The CDR3 covers 13 residues. CDR3: CSARRRTDNEQFF. The CDR3 DNA sequence: TGCAGTGCTAGGCGACGGACCGACAATGAGCAGTTCTTC.

This clonotype was counted many times. The chain is built from TRBV7-2 and TRBJ2-6, with a weak D call TRBD2 (6 bases). Germline V gene sequence: CDR1 SGHTA, CDR2 FQGNSA. This CDR3 spans 17 amino acids. V lost 5 bases and J 0 bases, leaving 14 bases between the germline ends. The CDR3 here is CASSPNPGASGANVLTF. CDR3 nucleotides: TGTGCCAGCAGCCCCAACCCGGGAGCCTCTGGGGCCAACGTCCTGACTTTC.

The rearrangement joins TRBV5-1 to TRBJ2-7; 10 bases are a match to TRBD2. Trimming cost V 4 bases and J 2 bases; bases outside gene matches: 6. The CDR3 runs to 15 residues. Germline-derived CDR1 and CDR2 are SGHRS and YFSETQ. CDR3 sequence (DNA): TGCGCCAGCAGCGCTTCTAGCGGGAGCGCCTACGAGCAGTACTTC. It translates to CASSASSGSAYEQYF.

In this sample, this clonotype turned up a few times. The genes are TRBV20-1 and TRBJ2-3; D is uncertain. The CDR3 contains 14 residues. V was cut by 1 base and J by 4 bases, with 12 bases left in between. The V gene's germline CDR1 is DFQATT and CDR2 SNEGSKA (reference sequence). The CDR3 sequence is CSARGVRPADTQYF. CDR3 nucleotide sequence: TGCAGTGCTAGAGGGGTCAGACCGGCAGATACGCAGTATTTT.